Listed below are T cell receptor beta chains from one sample, sequenced in a study of T cells in Graves' hyperthyroidism and ophthalmopathy. TCRdb re-analysed the multiplex PCR reads in MiXCR, keeping a single row per CDR3 protein. In the table there are some 250,000 distinct CDR3 sequences, nearly 15% of which are singletons. The sample comprised blood. These receptors all come from a woman aged 45-60 years with Graves' hyperthyroidism that later progressed to Graves' ophthalmopathy. The conserved cysteine and the conserved F or W are not part of the CDR3 here. Expanded clones are given a class, and other clones once, few, many or no size at all.

size,J,V,CDR3
many,TRBJ1-2,TRBV28,ASSWGPLGYT
many,TRBJ1-1,TRBV2,ASSTEGGGTEAF
NA,TRBJ2-3,TRBV12-3/TRBV12-4,ASSFSFAGGFTDTQY
NA,TRBJ2-7,TRBV5-1,ASSFLVNSKDAYEQY
many,TRBJ1-1,TRBV5-6,ASRGEGAEAF
many,TRBJ2-3,TRBV29-1,SVSVSRGSTDTQY
NA,TRBJ2-3,TRBV7-3,ASSPGGRDTDTQY
NA,TRBJ2-7,TRBV20-1,SARQGNRYEQY
many,TRBJ2-1,TRBV20-1,SAQTSGRVYNEQF
many,TRBJ2-1,TRBV20-1,SEMVLAGEPYNEQF
NA,TRBJ2-7,TRBV6-1,ASSEVPGQNYEQY
few,TRBJ2-1,TRBV6-1,ASSEPPGSGSNEQF
NA,TRBJ2-2,TRBV5-1,ASSLASSGTTGELF
many,TRBJ1-5,TRBV29-1,SVVTGPTNQPQH
many,TRBJ2-1,TRBV2,AGSERGIWNEQF
many,TRBJ2-7,TRBV18,ASSPTGQISYEQY
many,TRBJ2-5,TRBV12-3/TRBV12-4,ASSFASGAQETQY
many,TRBJ1-2,TRBV5-1,ASSFSSSIGYGYT
few,TRBJ1-6,TRBV6-2/TRBV6-3,ASSYSAGAYNSPLH
NA,TRBJ1-4,TRBV5-1,ASSLAVGEEEKLF
many,TRBJ2-2,TRBV30,AWGLAGHTGELF
many,TRBJ2-5,TRBV29-1,SVVARLGETQY
many,TRBJ2-1,TRBV18,ASSLLQGSGFGEQF
many,TRBJ1-5,TRBV18,ASSLRGGDQPQH